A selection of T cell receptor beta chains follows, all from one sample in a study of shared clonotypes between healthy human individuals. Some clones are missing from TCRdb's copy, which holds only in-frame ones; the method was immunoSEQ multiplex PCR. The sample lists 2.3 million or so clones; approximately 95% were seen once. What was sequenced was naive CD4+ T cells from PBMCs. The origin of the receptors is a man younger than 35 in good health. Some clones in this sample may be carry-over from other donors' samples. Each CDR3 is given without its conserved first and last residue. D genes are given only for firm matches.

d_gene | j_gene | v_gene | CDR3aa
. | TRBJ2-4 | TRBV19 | ASSKDPVRNIQY
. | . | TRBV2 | ASSLNYEQY
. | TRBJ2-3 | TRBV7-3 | ASSFDLRGRGTDTQY
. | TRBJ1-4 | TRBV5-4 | ASSGGGARNEKLF
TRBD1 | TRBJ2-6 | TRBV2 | ASHSRDRVSGANVLT
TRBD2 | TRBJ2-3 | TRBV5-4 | ASTSGSTDTQY
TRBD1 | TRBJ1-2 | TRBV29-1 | SVLWTGGYGYT
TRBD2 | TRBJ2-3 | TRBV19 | AVSGAGVADTQY
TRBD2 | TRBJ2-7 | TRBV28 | ASSLRLLTSGPPSYEQY
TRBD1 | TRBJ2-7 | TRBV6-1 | ASRKGQPYEQY
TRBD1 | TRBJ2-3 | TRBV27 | ASSLDRGPNTQY
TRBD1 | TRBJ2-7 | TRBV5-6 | ASSPGQGLYEQY
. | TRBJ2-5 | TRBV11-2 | ASSPGGVKTQY
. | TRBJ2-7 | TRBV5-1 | ASSLSVQDSYEQY
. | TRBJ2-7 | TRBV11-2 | ASSLPPPTEISSYEQY
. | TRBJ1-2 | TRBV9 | ASSVDARSTGYT
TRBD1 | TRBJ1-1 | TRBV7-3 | ASSAGQGDTEAF
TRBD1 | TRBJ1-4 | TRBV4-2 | ASSQARTGSEKLF
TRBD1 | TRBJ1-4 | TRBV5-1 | ASTGQGGYNEKLF
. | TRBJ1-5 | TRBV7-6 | ASSLGVVQPQH
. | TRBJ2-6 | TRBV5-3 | ARSLYGANVLT
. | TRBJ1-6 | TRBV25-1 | ASSEYRMADSPLH
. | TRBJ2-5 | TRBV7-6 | ASSPRTPETQY
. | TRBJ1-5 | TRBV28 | ASISSSPGGGNQPQH
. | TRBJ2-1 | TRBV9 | ASSLSGERYNEQF
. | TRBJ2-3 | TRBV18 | ASSPPRPGASTDTQY
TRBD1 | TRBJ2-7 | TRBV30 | AWSSQGAREQY
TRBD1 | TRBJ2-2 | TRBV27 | ASSFFVGGFGYTGELF
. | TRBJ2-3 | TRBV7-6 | ASSLYGARRSTDTQY
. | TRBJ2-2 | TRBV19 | ASSSQGQNTGELF
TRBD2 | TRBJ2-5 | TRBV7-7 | ASSQSLLATRETQY